This T cell receptor beta chain was recorded in a study of early T cells in non-severe SARS-CoV-2 infection. The wider study: It was bulk RNA from unsorted whole blood that was sequenced, and the chains were unpaired.

Germline V gives CDR1 MDHEN, CDR2 SYDVKM. Between the trimmed V and J ends, which lost 8 bases and 4 bases, there was a span of 20 bases. This CDR3 spans 15 amino acids. This clonotype was counted many times. Unique molecular identifiers (one per individual cDNA molecule) were attached. One entry per CDR3 protein results from TCRdb running MiXCR on the 5' RACE reads. The data contain some 83,000 distinct CDR3 sequences, over 9.5% of them singletons. The sequence was collected from an adult who was a healthcare worker with PCR-confirmed SARS-CoV-2 infection or an uninfected control (not recorded which). This material consisted of whole blood, taken at baseline. The chain is built from TRBV28 and TRBJ1-1; no reliable D call. In nucleotides, the CDR3 is TGTGCCAGCTCAAGACCGTCGGGCCTGGGCACTGAAGCTTTCTTT. This encodes CASSRPSGLGTEAFF.